This T cell receptor beta chain was captured by sequencing in a study of T-cell reconstitution after alpha-beta-depleted transplantation in children (dated by TCRdb to the mid-2010s). With respect to the entire study: Using TCR repertoire profiling, the study followed T-cell immune reconstitution in a quantitative way in children after TCRalphabeta/CD19-depleted allogeneic hematopoietic cell transplantation. The research as a whole found: Over subsequent months, a decline in hyperexpanded clone frequencies was noted, and after one year, T-cell counts and TCRbeta diversity were mostly ascribed to newly produced T cells. About two months after transplant, the apparently early recovery of alphabetaT-cell counts reportedly depended on just several hundred clones that had expanded rapidly and came from non-depleted graft cells. The high TCRbeta diversity at day 60 in some patients was ascribed to recipient T cells and intrathymic progenitors that had survived conditioning.

This clonotype was counted between two and nine times. Its specific antigen is unknown. No base quality values were provided; no much bigger clone lies one nucleotide off. The germline V gene specifies SGHRS as CDR1 and YFSETQ as CDR2. Cut back by 2 bases and 6 bases, the V and J ends lie 15 bases apart. The CDR3, cysteine through phenylalanine, is 15 amino acids long. The retained sequence is limited to the CDR3, 45 bases, with the frame set at the first base. The treatment or condition label corresponds to: allogeneic hematopoietic cell transplantation with graft depleted of TCRalphabeta T cells and CD19 B cells. Transplant recipients were children who received TCRalphabeta/CD19-depleted allogeneic hematopoietic cell grafts. The method was PCR. The sequencing machine was an Illumina HiSeq 2500. TCR library preparation used molecular barcoding, with unique molecular identifiers applied to normalize quantification of the TCRbeta repertoire. The public sequencing data were trimmed at Q25 with fastp and processed into clonotypes with MiXCR by TCRdb, which kept only in-frame beta chains. Entries that share a CDR3 protein sequence are merged under the most common genes and DNA. This sample holds 440,000 or so distinct CDR3 sequences; 43% were observed only once. The top ten clones comprise around a quarter of the sample.

The sequence came from a girl aged 2-10 years with aplastic anemia, due to receive a stem cell transplant. Recombination connected TRBV5-1 to TRBJ2-1, with the D gene possibly TRBD1 or TRBD2, each one fitting 5 bases. Sequencing used PBMCs, obtained before TCRalphabeta/CD19-depleted stem cell transplant. The encoded CDR3 is CASSFSGTPTNEQFF. The nucleotide sequence reads TGCGCCAGCAGCTTTTCCGGGACGCCGACCAATGAGCAGTTCTTC.